One sample yielded the 32 T cell receptor beta chains listed below, sequenced in a study of blood T cells in healthy people across ages. It was with a sample-barcoded 5' primer and a J-beta primer mix that a second PCR of roughly 7 to 12 cycles was run. MiXCR, applied by TCRdb to the 5' RACE reads, yields one record per CDR3 protein. The sample holds around 800,000 distinct CDR3 sequences, roughly 50% seen once. The source material was blood. The source of these receptors is a man older than 75 in good health.

This clonotype was seen a few times. The rearrangement links TRBV18 to TRBJ1-5, with D possibly being TRBD1 (5 bases). V was cut by 8 bases and J by 5 bases, with 13 bases left in between. The CDR3 has 13 amino acids. CDR1 KGHSH and CDR2 LQKENI come from the germline V gene. This chain's CDR3 is CASGDSRHQPQHF. The CDR3 nucleotides read TGTGCCAGCGGCGACAGCAGGCATCAGCCCCAGCATTTT.

This clonotype was observed a handful of times. V is TRBV9 and J is TRBJ2-4, with 10 bases identical to TRBD2. Trimming cost V 9 bases and J 15 bases; bases outside gene matches: 15. This CDR3 is built from 13 residues. The germline gives CDR1 SGDLS, CDR2 YYNGEE. In DNA, the CDR3 is TGTGCCATCCTCGTAGTGCTAGCGGGAGAAGGGTACTTC. Protein product: CAILVVLAGEGYF.

This CDR3 reads CAISESGSGGYAYF. The CDR3 DNA is TGTGCCATCAGTGAGTCTGGTAGCGGGGGATACGCGTATTTT. The chain is built from TRBV10-3 and TRBJ2-3; 9 bases align to TRBD2. This CDR3 region has 14 residues. V shed 0 bases and J 14 bases; nucleotides not matched to a gene: 9. CDR1 ENHRY and CDR2 SYGVKD come from the germline V gene.

The rearrangement uses TRBV13 and TRBJ2-7; 13 nucleotides match TRBD2. The CDR3 spans 16 residues. J was trimmed by 2 bases and V by 5 bases; bases with no gene match: 6. Germline V CDR1 and CDR2: PRHDT, FYEKMQ (reference sequence). CDR3 amino acids: CASSTRTSGRPYEQYF. CDR3 coding DNA: TGTGCCAGCAGCACCAGGACTAGCGGGAGACCCTACGAGCAGTACTTC.

The genes are TRBV20-1 and TRBJ2-6; D uncertain. V gave up 0 bases and J gave up 0 bases, with 3 bases separating them. The CDR3 is 14 amino acids. Per the germline V gene, CDR1 is DFQATT and CDR2 is SNEGSKA (reference sequence). CDR3 sequence reads: CSAREFSGANVLTF. The CDR3 nucleotides read TGCAGTGCTAGAGAGTTCTCTGGGGCCAACGTCCTGACTTTC.

Only a few counts were recorded for this clonotype. This chain connects TRBV10-3 to TRBJ2-3; 11 positions agree with TRBD2. V lost 6 bases, J lost 4 bases, and 3 bases stayed unmatched. The CDR3 sequence is 14 residues long. Germline V gives CDR1 ENHRY, CDR2 SYGVKD. CDR3 nucleotides: TGTGCCATCAGCACTAGCGGGAGTGCAGATACGCAGTATTTT. This gives the protein CAISTSGSADTQYF.

This clonotype was counted only a few times. The J gene is TRBJ2-4, the V gene TRBV28; perhaps TRBD2 as D (5 bases). Germline V CDR1 and CDR2: MDHEN, SYDVKM. Trimming took 3 bases from V and 13 from J, leaving 13 bases between them. The length of the CDR3 is 12 residues. The CDR3 is CASSLNKGGQYF. The CDR3 bases are TGTGCCAGCAGTTTGAATAAGGGCGGGCAGTACTTC.

The CDR3 nucleotides read TGTGCCAGCACCCTAGTAGGGTCAGATACGCAGTATTTT. Its translation: CASTLVGSDTQYF. The V and J genes are TRBV6-1 and TRBJ2-3; D unresolved. Trimming left V 7 bases short and J 4 bases short, with 12 bases between. Germline CDR1 reads MNHNS; CDR2 reads SASEGT. The CDR3 runs to 13 residues.

The genes are TRBV4-1 and TRBJ2-7, with D unresolved. Germline V gene lookup returns CDR1 MGHRA and CDR2 YSYEKL. V dropped 4 bases and J dropped 3 bases, with 16 bases sitting between them. This CDR3 region has 15 residues. In DNA form, the CDR3 reads TGCGCCAGCAGCCCAGGACCTATAAGCTTCTACGAGCAGTACTTC. This gives the protein CASSPGPISFYEQYF.

This clonotype came up a few times. This chain joins TRBV6-2 or TRBV6-3 and TRBJ2-1; 7 bases are a match to TRBD2. Germline values: CDR1 MNHEY, CDR2 SVGEGT. With 8 bases clipped from V and 8 bases from J, the junction kept 12 bases outside the gene matches. The CDR3 has 14 amino acids. CDR3 DNA sequence: TGTGCCAGCCGCACCCTGCTAGCGGACCATGAGCAGTTCTTC. It encodes CASRTLLADHEQFF.

The gene calls are TRBV20-1 and TRBJ1-6, with a tentative D call TRBD1 (6 bases). CDR1 and CDR2 from the germline V gene are DFQATT and SNEGSKA (reference sequence). The CDR3 loop spans 13 amino acids. The V gene lost 0 bases and the J gene lost 6 bases, with 6 bases spanning the gap. CDR3 protein: CSAREGGNSPLHF. CDR3 coding DNA: TGCAGTGCTAGAGAAGGGGGTAATTCACCCCTCCACTTT.

The chain couples TRBV9 to TRBJ2-3, with 11 bases aligning to TRBD2. The V and J ends lost 2 bases and 5 bases, in that order; junction bases with no gene match: 10. Germline V gene data show CDR1 as SGDLS and CDR2 as YYNGEE. This CDR3 contains 17 residues. The CDR3 DNA sequence: TGTGCCAGCAGCGTGGATCTAGCGGGAGGAACGAAAGATACGCAGTATTTT. Protein sequence: CASSVDLAGGTKDTQYF. Full variable domain (remainder filled in from reference TRBV9 and TRBJ2-3): DSGVTQTPKHLITATGQRVTLRCSPRSGDLSVYWYQQSLDQGLQFLIQYYNGEERAKGNILERFSAQQFPDLHSELNLSSLELGDSALYFCASSVDLAGGTKDTQYFGPGTRLTVL.

This clonotype was counted between two and nine times. The chain's CDR3 is CASRDRDNEQFF. In DNA form, the CDR3 reads TGTGCCAGCAGGGACAGGGATAATGAGCAGTTCTTC. The chain carries TRBV2 and TRBJ2-1, with 8 positions matching TRBD1. Trimming cost V 6 bases and J 7 bases; bases outside gene matches: 2. Germline V gene data show CDR1 as SNHLY and CDR2 as FYNNEI. This CDR3 has 12 residues.

Comments on this clonotype: Mismatch with germline at one junction end may stem from a read error. The chain is built from TRBV7-7 and TRBJ2-1; TRBD2 agrees at 9 bases. CDR3 length equals 15 residues. Germline-derived CDR1 and CDR2 are SSHAT and FNYEAQ (reference sequence). CDR3 sequence reads: CASSQDLAGNNEQFF. DNA of the CDR3: TGTGCTAGCAGCCAAGATCTAGCGGGAAACAATGAGCAGTTCTTC.

The chain combines TRBV20-1 with TRBJ2-7; 10 nucleotides line up with TRBD1. The CDR3 covers 14 residues. After removal of 5 bases from V and 4 bases from J, the junction contained 8 bases not matched to a gene. CDR1 and CDR2 from the germline V gene are DFQATT and SNEGSKA (reference sequence). The CDR3 DNA reads as TGCAGTGCTCTCTCCCGGGACAGGGGTTACGAGCAGTACTTC. It encodes CSALSRDRGYEQYF.

For this clonotype: One junction end does not reproduce the germline sequence, and a read error may be involved. This chain uses TRBV25-1 with TRBJ1-1, with a weak D call TRBD1 (6 bases). Germline CDR1 and CDR2: MGHDK and SYGVNS. CDR3 length: 14 residues. The chain's CDR3 is CASSELGRGAETFF. CDR3 sequence (DNA): TGTGCCAGCAGTGAATTGGGAAGGGGGGCTGAAACTTTCTTT.

The rearrangement uses TRBV9 and TRBJ2-2; TRBD1 aligns across 8 bases. CDR3 length: 16 residues. V trimming: 3 bases; J trimming: 1 base; junction bases outside the gene matches: 5. Germline V CDR1 and CDR2: SGDLS, YYNGEE. The CDR3 DNA follows: TGTGCCAGCAGCGCCCGCAGGGGGCGGAACACCGGGGAGCTGTTTTTT. This gives the protein CASSARRGRNTGELFF. Complete variable domain (other parts from reference TRBV9 and TRBJ2-2): DSGVTQTPKHLITATGQRVTLRCSPRSGDLSVYWYQQSLDQGLQFLIQYYNGEERAKGNILERFSAQQFPDLHSELNLSSLELGDSALYFCASSARRGRNTGELFFGEGSRLTVL.

This clonotype has more than one count but fewer than ten. The rearrangement joins TRBV29-1 to TRBJ1-1; D may be TRBD1 (6 bases). CDR3 length: 14 amino acids. The germline V gene has CDR1 SQVTM and CDR2 ANQGSEA. Between the trimmed V and J ends, which lost 7 bases and 1 base, there was a span of 16 bases. CDR3 loop: CSAAPGHRNTEAFF. CDR3 coding DNA: TGCAGCGCCGCACCGGGACACCGGAACACTGAAGCTTTCTTT.

The chain couples TRBV3-1 to TRBJ2-1; 9 bases line up with TRBD2. In germline, CDR1 is LGHDT, CDR2 YNNKEL (reference sequence). The V segment lost 6 bases and the J segment 5 bases; nucleotides outside the gene matches: 8. The CDR3 loop spans 15 amino acids. The CDR3, as DNA: TGTGCCAGCAGGAGCGAGCGGGGGGTTCACAATGAGCAGTTCTTC. Amino acid sequence: CASRSERGVHNEQFF.

The rearrangement links TRBV2 to TRBJ1-4; TRBD1 might be the D (5 bases). Per the germline V gene, CDR1 is SNHLY and CDR2 is FYNNEI. CDR3 size: 15 residues. The V end was cut by 8 bases, the J end by 8 bases, with 21 bases between. The CDR3 nucleotides are TGTGCCAGCCGCGGGACCGAAAAAGAATGGGAAAAACTGTTTTTT. The encoded protein is CASRGTEKEWEKLFF.

The rearrangement links TRBV27 to TRBJ1-2; D is unclear. The ends were cut back, 3 bases at V and 4 bases at J, with 9 bases in the middle. This CDR3 region has 13 residues. Germline-derived CDR1 and CDR2 are MNHEY and SMNVEV (reference sequence). The CDR3 bases are TGTGCCAGCAGTTTCGGGGTTCGCTATGGCTACACCTTC. Protein sequence: CASSFGVRYGYTF.

The J gene is TRBJ2-3, the V gene TRBV20-1, with 9 positions matching TRBD1. The length of the CDR3 is 16 residues. CDR1 DFQATT and CDR2 SNEGSKA come from the germline V gene (reference sequence). V was pared by 1 base and J by 0 bases, with 5 bases of the junction left unmatched. The CDR3 nucleotides are TGCAGTGCTAGAGGGGGGACAGGGAGAAGCACAGATACGCAGTATTTT. It specifies CSARGGTGRSTDTQYF.

The chain joins TRBV7-6 to TRBJ2-5, with D perhaps being TRBD1 or TRBD2 (6 bases each). The J call is in doubt because the DNA end fits TRBJ2-7 better. The germline gives CDR1 SGHVS, CDR2 FNYEAQ. This CDR3 contains 15 residues. As DNA, the CDR3 is TGTGCCAGCAGTCCGGGTGGGGGGACAATTTACGAGCAGTACTTC. Protein sequence: CASSPGGGTIYEQYF.

The gene calls are TRBV20-1 and TRBJ2-3, with 9 positions matching TRBD1. Germline CDR1 and CDR2: DFQATT and SNEGSKA (reference sequence). The CDR3 spans 14 residues. Trimming took 7 bases from V and 3 from J; bases not matched to a gene: 8. CDR3 sequence reads: CSVRPGQGTDTQYF. CDR3 bases: TGCAGTGTCCGACCGGGACAGGGAACAGATACGCAGTATTTT.

The chain is built from TRBV2 and TRBJ1-2; TRBD1 might be the D (6 bases). The CDR3 extends over 13 amino acids. V lost 4 bases to trimming and J lost 5 bases, with 11 bases between them. From germline, CDR1 is SNHLY and CDR2 FYNNEI. The CDR3 loop is CASSGTGLYGYTF. CDR3 DNA: TGTGCCAGCAGTGGTACAGGGCTATATGGCTACACCTTC. The variable domain in full, completed from reference TRBV2 and TRBJ1-2, reads EPEVTQTPSHQVTQMGQEVILRCVPISNHLYFYWYRQILGQKVEFLVSFYNNEISEKSEIFDDQFSVERPDGSNFTLKIRSTKLEDSAMYFCASSGTGLYGYTFGSGTRLTVV.

J is TRBJ2-1 and V is TRBV25-1; D possibly matches TRBD1 or TRBD2 (5 bases each). CDR3 length equals 15 residues. CDR1 is MGHDK, CDR2 SYGVNS, per germline. Trimming shortened V by 5 bases and J by 8 bases, and 19 bases separated the two germline ends. The CDR3 reads CASSSTGTRGDEQFF. The CDR3 nucleotides read TGTGCCAGCAGTTCCACCGGGACCCGAGGGGATGAGCAGTTCTTC.

In its sample, this clonotype was seen a few times. The V gene is TRBV18, the J gene TRBJ2-3; 11 positions match TRBD2. The ends lost 3 bases at V and 14 bases at J; junction bases unmatched: 16. Germline V CDR1 and CDR2: KGHSH, LQKENI. This CDR3 comprises 16 residues. The CDR3 loop is CASSPVIAGGKRYAYF. The CDR3 DNA is TGTGCCAGCTCACCCGTGATAGCGGGAGGGAAAAGATACGCGTATTTT.

The chain employs TRBV27 and TRBJ2-3; TRBD2 is a possible D gene (7 bases). The CDR3 has 16 residues. Germline CDR1 is MNHEY and CDR2 is SMNVEV (reference sequence). V was trimmed by 1 base and J by 4 bases, leaving 15 bases between them. CDR3 sequence: CASSLWGGSSADTQYF. In DNA form, the CDR3 reads TGTGCCAGCAGTTTATGGGGGGGCTCTAGCGCAGATACGCAGTATTTT.

V is TRBV3-1 and J is TRBJ2-4, with 7 nucleotides matching TRBD2. The CDR3 sequence is 15 residues long. CDR1 and CDR2 (germline): LGHDT, YNNKEL (reference sequence). V trimming: 0 bases; J trimming: 6 bases; junction bases outside the gene matches: 5. The CDR3 nucleotides read TGTGCCAGCAGCCAAGAGTTGCGGGGGACAAACATTCAGTACTTC. Translation: CASSQELRGTNIQYF.

The rearrangement links TRBV21-1 to TRBJ2-5; the D segment call TRBD1 is taken from the table without a DNA check. TRBV21-1 is recorded as a pseudogene. The CDR3 totals 17 residues. CDR3 loop: CASSDPDSGERQETQYF. CDR3 nucleotides: TGTGCCAGCAGCGACCCCGACAGTGGGGAGAGACAAGAGACCCAGTACTTC.

V usage is TRBV7-9 and J usage is TRBJ1-2, with TRBD1 as a possible D gene (5 bases). CDR1 and CDR2 from the germline V gene are SEHNR and FQNEAQ (reference sequence). The CDR3 spans 8 residues. The CDR3 nucleotides read TGTGGGACATCTGGCTACACCTTC. Protein: CGTSGYTF.

The V call is TRBV14, the J call TRBJ2-1; 7 bases are shared with TRBD2. The germline V gene encodes CDR1 SGHDN and CDR2 FVKESK. The CDR3 spans 18 residues. V trimming: 1 base; J trimming: 3 bases; junction bases outside the gene matches: 12. The CDR3 DNA sequence: TGTGCCAGCAGCCAAGTCCTTCCGGGACTAACCGTCTACAATGAGCAGTTCTTC. It translates to CASSQVLPGLTVYNEQFF.